Each of the 20 T cell receptor beta chains below was sequenced from the same sample in a study of blood T cell repertoires in COVID-19 (dated by TCRdb to the early 2020s). Library preparation was by the immunoSEQ multiplex PCR assay. In TCRdb, the immuneACCESS table is reduced to in-frame sequences with V and J assigned. These tables do not hold every clone; where another copy was compared, an unresolved V gene accounts for under half, and the others remain unexplained. For this sample the table gives about 200,000 clones, of which 80% to 95% were detected only once. The ten largest account for 0.65% to 0.85% of the sample. Sequenced input: peripheral blood. Receptors were obtained from a man in his fifties or sixties with COVID-19, enrolled during active disease.

This sequence joins TRBV6-5 and TRBJ2-7; 9 nucleotides agree with TRBD2. The CDR3 has 15 residues. The germline gives CDR1 MNHEY, CDR2 SVGAGI. Germline trimming cut 6 bases from V and 2 bases from J; bases unmatched to any gene: 8. The CDR3: CASRPLAGAAYEQYF. CDR3 nucleotides: TGTGCCAGCAGGCCATTAGCGGGGGCAGCCTACGAGCAGTACTTC.

The chain carries TRBV6-5 and TRBJ1-1, with D tentatively TRBD1 (5 bases). The CDR3 runs to 14 residues. Between the trimmed V and J ends, which lost 5 bases and 5 bases, there was a span of 15 bases. Per the germline V gene, CDR1 is MNHEY and CDR2 is SVGAGI. Here the CDR3 DNA reads TGTGCCAGCAGTCTCGGTGGGACTGTTACTGAAGCTTTCTTT. It encodes CASSLGGTVTEAFF.

The V call is TRBV12-3 or TRBV12-4, the J call TRBJ2-7; 7 bases are a match to TRBD2. There are 13 residues in the CDR3. V lost 6 bases and J lost 6; bases outside the gene matches: 8. The CDR3 sequence: CASSPGGGVEQYF. DNA of the CDR3: TGTGCCAGCAGCCCTGGGGGAGGGGTCGAGCAGTACTTC.

The chain uses TRBV20-1 and TRBJ2-3, with TRBD2 as a possible D gene (6 bases). V dropped 3 bases and J dropped 0 bases, with 16 bases sitting between them. This CDR3 comprises 16 residues. The germline V gene has CDR1 DFQATT and CDR2 SNEGSKA (reference sequence). The CDR3 loop is CSASPGLNPSTDTQYF. In DNA, the CDR3 is TGCAGTGCTAGTCCGGGACTGAACCCTAGCACAGATACGCAGTATTTT.

V and J are TRBV4-2 and TRBJ2-7; TRBD2 agrees at 9 bases. The CDR3 is made up of 17 amino acids. CDR1 and CDR2 (germline): LGHNA, YNFKEQ. J was trimmed by 0 bases and V by 0 bases; bases with no gene match: 6. The CDR3 sequence: CASSQELRTSVSYEQYF. CDR3 bases: TGTGCCAGCAGCCAAGAACTCCGGACTAGCGTCTCCTACGAGCAGTACTTC.

The J gene is TRBJ2-1, the V gene TRBV5-1; D is undetermined. The CDR3 extends over 13 amino acids. CDR1 SGHRS and CDR2 YFSETQ come from the germline V gene. Between the trimmed V and J ends, which lost 0 bases and 9 bases, there was a span of 10 bases. The CDR3 sequence: CASSLGPRGEQFF. CDR3 sequence (DNA): TGCGCCAGCAGCTTGGGGCCTCGAGGTGAGCAGTTCTTC.

The genes are TRBV24-1 and TRBJ2-1; 7 bases fit TRBD2. There are 17 residues in the CDR3. Trimming took 2 bases from V and 1 from J; bases not matched to a gene: 7. CDR1 is KGHDR and CDR2 is SFDVKD in the germline V gene. CDR3 protein: CATSDSLAEGSYNEQFF. The CDR3 DNA is TGTGCCACCAGTGATTCCCTAGCGGAGGGGTCCTACAATGAGCAGTTCTTC.

The rearrangement joins TRBV4-1 to TRBJ1-2, with TRBD1 as a possible D gene (6 bases). CDR1 and CDR2 from the germline V gene are MGHRA and YSYEKL. This CDR3 region has 17 residues. Trimming took 0 bases from V and 7 from J, leaving 21 bases between them. The CDR3 is CASSQEVVAGQSLGYTF. CDR3 bases: TGCGCCAGCAGCCAAGAAGTCGTCGCTGGACAGTCACTTGGCTACACCTTC.

The V and J genes are TRBV7-3 and TRBJ1-1; 9 positions agree with TRBD1. This CDR3 contains 14 residues. The J segment lost 7 bases and the V segment lost 2 bases, leaving 5 bases of the junction unmatched. Germline-derived CDR1 and CDR2 are SGHTA and FQGTGA. As DNA, the CDR3 is TGTGCCAGCAGCTTATTGACAGGGGGGCTTGAAGCTTTCTTT. Protein: CASSLLTGGLEAFF. The full variable domain, its missing parts supplied by reference TRBV7-3 and TRBJ1-1, is GAGVSQTPSNKVTEKGKYVELRCDPISGHTALYWYRQSLGQGPEFLIYFQGTGAADDSGLPNDRFFAVRPEGSVSTLKIQRTERGDSAVYLCASSLLTGGLEAFFGQGTRLTVV.

This chain joins TRBV3-1 (or the pseudogene TRBV3-2) and TRBJ1-2; weak D call: TRBD1 (5 bases). The CDR3 loop spans 19 amino acids. The V and J ends lost 0 bases and 4 bases respectively, with 24 bases between them. From germline, CDR1 is LGHDT and CDR2 YNNKEL (reference sequence). In DNA form, the CDR3 reads TGTGCCAGCAGCCAAGAACGAAGCCTAGGGGTGGGCAGACTCTATGGCTACACCTTC. Its protein product is CASSQERSLGVGRLYGYTF.

The chain's CDR3 is CASSQLSRTDNSPLHF. The CDR3 nucleotides read TGTGCCAGCAGCCAATTAAGTCGGACAGATAATTCACCCCTCCACTTT. The chain has TRBV16 and TRBJ1-6; D may be TRBD1 (6 bases). V lost 1 base, J lost 5 bases, and 12 bases lay in between. The V gene's germline CDR1 is KGHSY and CDR2 FQNENV. The CDR3 sequence is 16 residues long.

The chain has TRBV19 and TRBJ2-2, with D perhaps TRBD1 (6 bases). The CDR3 length is 15 residues. CDR1 and CDR2 (germline): LNHDA, SQIVND (reference sequence). Trimming left V 2 bases short and J 7 bases short, with 14 bases between. In nucleotides, the CDR3 is TGTGCCAGTAGTATACTAGACCTCAGGGGCGGGGAGCTGTTTTTT. Translation gives CASSILDLRGGELFF. The whole variable domain, filled in from reference TRBV19 and TRBJ2-2, reads DGGITQSPKYLFRKEGQNVTLSCEQNLNHDAMYWYRQDPGQGLRLIYYSQIVNDFQKGDIAEGYSVSREKKESFPLTVTSAQKNPTAFYLCASSILDLRGGELFFGEGSRLTVL.

The V gene is TRBV9, the J gene TRBJ2-7; D is perhaps TRBD1 (6 bases). The CDR3 length is 15 residues. Germline V lookup: CDR1 SGDLS, CDR2 YYNGEE. The V end was cut by 0 bases, the J end by 2 bases, with 12 bases between. CDR3 amino acids: CASSVAPGAPYEQYF. CDR3 coding DNA: TGTGCCAGCAGCGTAGCTCCAGGGGCCCCCTACGAGCAGTACTTC. The complete variable domain, with remaining parts taken from reference TRBV9 and TRBJ2-7, reads DSGVTQTPKHLITATGQRVTLRCSPRSGDLSVYWYQQSLDQGLQFLIQYYNGEERAKGNILERFSAQQFPDLHSELNLSSLELGDSALYFCASSVAPGAPYEQYFGPGTRLTVT.

The count of this clone is one. The chain has TRBV11-1 and TRBJ1-1, with 8 bases identical to TRBD1. Germline V gene sequence: CDR1 SGHAT, CDR2 FQDESV (reference sequence). This CDR3 is 13 amino acids long. Trimming took 3 bases from V and 6 from J; bases not matched to a gene: 3. CDR3 in DNA: TGTGCCAGCAGCTTTGGACAGGGCTCTGAAGCTTTCTTT. Its protein product is CASSFGQGSEAFF.

The V gene is TRBV13, the J gene TRBJ2-3; TRBD2 might be the D (5 bases). Germline V gene lookup returns CDR1 PRHDT and CDR2 FYEKMQ (reference sequence). The germline V and J ends were trimmed by 5 bases and 2 bases, with 11 bases remaining between them. This CDR3 region has 14 residues. DNA of the CDR3: TGTGCCAGCAGCCCTCGACTATACACAGATACGCAGTATTTT. It specifies CASSPRLYTDTQYF.

The CDR3 nucleotides are TGTGCCAGTAGTACTAGGACAGAGCTCCCTGGAAACACCATATATTTT. It codes for CASSTRTELPGNTIYF. The chain is built from TRBV19 and TRBJ1-3; the D gene is possibly TRBD1 (6 bases). In germline, CDR1 is LNHDA, CDR2 SQIVND (reference sequence). Trimming cost V 4 bases and J 2 bases, with 15 bases left between them. This CDR3 has 16 residues.

CDR3 loop: CASSLARTSGSTDTQYF. The CDR3 DNA follows: TGCGCCAGCAGCTTGGCCAGAACTAGCGGTAGCACAGATACGCAGTATTTT. The rearrangement links TRBV5-1 to TRBJ2-3, with 8 bases identical to TRBD2. Germline-derived CDR1 and CDR2 are SGHRS and YFSETQ. Trimming took 0 bases from V and 0 from J; bases not matched to a gene: 6. The CDR3 is made up of 17 amino acids. The whole variable domain, filled in from reference TRBV5-1 and TRBJ2-3, reads KAGVTQTPRYLIKTRGQQVTLSCSPISGHRSVSWYQQTPGQGLQFLFEYFSETQRNKGNFPGRFSGRQFSNSRSEMNVSTLELGDSALYLCASSLARTSGSTDTQYFGPGTRLTVL.

The rearrangement uses TRBV3-1 (or the pseudogene TRBV3-2) and TRBJ2-4; D is unresolved. This CDR3 has 15 amino acids. CDR1 is LGHDT, CDR2 YNNKEL, per germline (reference sequence). Deletions cut 4 bases from V and 0 bases from J, with 10 bases between. The CDR3 DNA is TGTGCCAGCAGCCCGATCTACTCAGCCAAAAACATTCAGTACTTC. Protein: CASSPIYSAKNIQYF.

This chain uses TRBV28 with TRBJ2-1, with a weak D call TRBD1 (6 bases). This CDR3 comprises 15 residues. CDR1 is MDHEN and CDR2 is SYDVKM in the germline V gene. V lost 5 bases to trimming and J lost 7 bases, with 18 bases between them. For the CDR3, the DNA is TGTGCCAGCAGTCCCCCAGGGGTTTGGGGGAATGAGCAGTTCTTC. It specifies CASSPPGVWGNEQFF.

This chain joins TRBV9 and TRBJ2-7; TRBD2 matches at 13 bases. The germline CDR1 and CDR2 sequences are SGDLS and YYNGEE. The CDR3 has 14 residues. The ends lost 3 bases at V and 3 bases at J; junction bases unmatched: 0. This chain's CDR3 is CASSGTSGGYEQYF. The CDR3 DNA is TGTGCCAGCAGCGGGACTAGCGGGGGCTACGAGCAGTACTTC.